The 9 T cell receptor beta chains reported below all come from one sample, sequenced in a study of monozygotic twins with inflammatory bowel disease. No DNA is given; TCRdb re-called the 5' RACE reads and lists each CDR3 protein once. This repertoire includes 110,000 to 150,000 distinct CDR3 sequences. The sample taken for sequencing was blood. The source is a human donor with ulcerative colitis or Crohn's disease, or a healthy co-twin of an affected twin (not recorded which).

V usage is TRBV5-6 and J usage is TRBJ2-7; TCRdb calls TRBD1, which cannot be checked without DNA. Germline CDR1 and CDR2: SGHDT and YYEEEE. There are 16 residues in the CDR3. CDR3 in amino acids: CASSLISWTGTYEQYF.

V is TRBV6-5 and J is TRBJ2-2; with no DNA, the TCRdb D assignment of TRBD1 cannot be verified. Germline CDR1 and CDR2: MNHEY and SVGAGI. The CDR3 runs to 18 residues. This CDR3 reads CASSYTTGGVSNTGELFF.

The chain combines TRBV7-9 with TRBJ2-7; lacking DNA, the TRBD1 call made by TCRdb goes unchecked. Germline values: CDR1 SEHNR, CDR2 FQNEAQ (reference sequence). The CDR3 covers 16 residues. The CDR3 loop reads CASSSNPRIYSYEQYF.

The V call is TRBV7-2, the J call TRBJ2-1. Germline CDR1 SGHTA, CDR2 FQGNSA. The CDR3 length is 17 residues. This CDR3 is CASSLAASGSSYNEQFF.

J is TRBJ2-4 and V is TRBV20-1; with no DNA, the TCRdb D assignment of TRBD2 cannot be verified. The V gene's germline CDR1 is DFQATT and CDR2 SNEGSKA (reference sequence). CDR3 length equals 17 residues. The CDR3 spells CSARTSGRVIAKNIQYF.

This rearrangement joins TRBV20-1 to TRBJ2-4; TCRdb designates TRBD2, a call that cannot be tested without DNA. Germline lookup yields CDR1 DFQATT and CDR2 SNEGSKA (reference sequence). CDR3 size: 16 residues. The CDR3 spells CSAGGLLALAKNIQYF.

The V and J genes are TRBV13 and TRBJ2-5; TCRdb returns TRBD1, unconfirmable since there is no DNA. The CDR3 runs 15 residues. The V gene's germline CDR1 is PRHDT and CDR2 FYEKMQ (reference sequence). The CDR3 sequence is CASSQRVSREETQYF.

This rearrangement joins TRBV24-1 to TRBJ2-1; TCRdb calls TRBD2, which cannot be checked without DNA. The CDR3 spans 15 residues. Per germline, CDR1 KGHDR and CDR2 SFDVKD. The CDR3 sequence: CATSEQAEGYNEQFF.

This chain joins TRBV6-1 and TRBJ1-2; TCRdb designates TRBD1, a call that cannot be tested without DNA. The CDR3 runs 14 residues. Germline values: CDR1 MNHNS, CDR2 SASEGT. CDR3 amino acids: CASRRRQDLGGYTF.